These 13 T cell receptor beta chains were all obtained from the same sample, sequenced in a study of human T cells and chemical hapten exposure. Regarding time point: patch test 3, about 24 weeks after DPC sensitization. The treatment: therapeutic diphenylcyclopropenone sensitization with weekly scalp DPC. TCRdb re-derived calls from the RACE reads in MiXCR, one entry per CDR3 protein. The repertoire holds some 90,000 distinct CDR3 sequences, 11% seen once, with approximately 0.99% in the top ten. The sample was whole blood, taken in connection with sensitization to the hapten diphenylcyclopropenone (DPC). Every receptor here comes from a woman under 40 with alopecia areata. Some clones in this sample may be carry-over from other donors' samples.

This chain links TRBV12-3 or TRBV12-4 with TRBJ1-5; D gene unclear. Trimming took off 3 bases at V and 7 bases at J, with 10 bases between the two ends. This CDR3 is built from 13 residues. In DNA form, the CDR3 reads TGTGCCAGCAGTTTTGAGTCGCGGCAGCCCCAGCATTTT. Protein: CASSFESRQPQHF.

This clonotype has a single count. The chain's CDR3 is CASSPGQGIGTQYF. The CDR3 DNA sequence: TGTGCCAGCAGCCCGGGACAGGGGATTGGTACGCAGTATTTT. This chain connects TRBV7-2 to TRBJ2-3, with 10 bases identical to TRBD1. Germline CDR1 and CDR2: SGHTA and FQGNSA. This CDR3 has 14 residues. The V segment lost 5 bases and the J segment 8 bases; nucleotides outside the gene matches: 7. The variable domain in full, with the rest retrieved from reference TRBV7-2 and TRBJ2-3, is GAGVSQSPSNKVTEKGKDVELRCDPISGHTALYWYRQSLGQGLEFLIYFQGNSAPDKSGLPSDRFSAERTGGSVSTLTIQRTQQEDSAVYLCASSPGQGIGTQYFGPGTRLTVL.

This clonotype showed up many times. This sequence joins TRBV28 and TRBJ1-2, with D possibly matching TRBD1 (6 bases). The CDR3 contains 14 residues. Trimming took off 6 bases at V and 8 bases at J, with 19 bases between the two ends. The germline V gene has CDR1 MDHEN and CDR2 SYDVKM. CDR3 residues: CASSPPNRETGYTF. As DNA, the CDR3 is TGTGCCAGCAGCCCCCCTAACAGGGAGACAGGCTACACCTTC.

This clonotype was counted a few times. This chain links TRBV20-1 with TRBJ2-3, with D unclear. This CDR3 has 14 residues. Germline V gives CDR1 DFQATT, CDR2 SNEGSKA (reference sequence). Trimming pared 1 base from V and 3 bases from J, leaving 11 bases between. The CDR3 spells CSARGQVLTDTQYF. The CDR3 DNA reads as TGCAGTGCTAGAGGCCAGGTCTTGACAGATACGCAGTATTTT.

This clonotype was observed many times. The gene calls are TRBV18 and TRBJ1-2; no clear D gene. The CDR3 is 13 amino acids. V was pared by 2 bases and J by 2 bases, with 6 bases between. Germline CDR1 KGHSH, CDR2 LQKENI. The CDR3 region is CASSPTENYGYTF. The CDR3 coding sequence is TGTGCCAGCTCACCAACAGAAAACTATGGCTACACCTTC.

This clonotype was recorded at least ten times. The chain carries TRBV10-2 and TRBJ1-5, with D uncertain. The CDR3 is 14 amino acids. Germline V CDR1 and CDR2: WSHSY, SAAADI. Trimming left V 3 bases short and J 6 bases short, with 12 bases between. CDR3 DNA sequence: TGCGCCAGCAGTGACCGAGCAGGTTTTCAGCCCCAGCATTTT. Translated: CASSDRAGFQPQHF.

This clonotype has a handful of counts. This rearrangement joins TRBV12-3 or TRBV12-4 to TRBJ2-3; D gene ambiguous. This CDR3 is built from 15 residues. Trimming removed 6 bases from V and 0 bases from J, with 13 bases in between. CDR3 loop: CASRIGIQSTDTQYF. CDR3 coding DNA: TGTGCCAGCAGGATAGGGATCCAAAGCACAGATACGCAGTATTTT.

The chain links TRBV6-4 to TRBJ2-1; TRBD2 aligns across 8 bases. The CDR3 contains 15 residues. Germline CDR1 MRHNA, CDR2 SNTAGT. V trimming: 3 bases; J trimming: 5 bases; junction bases outside the gene matches: 6. The CDR3, as DNA: TGTGCCAGCAGTGATGAGGCGGGGGGCCACAATGAGCAGTTCTTC. It encodes CASSDEAGGHNEQFF.

This clonotype was seen more than once but under ten times. The chain recombines TRBV7-6 with TRBJ2-1, with 11 nucleotides matching TRBD2. V was pared by 1 base and J by 7 bases, with 3 bases of the junction left unmatched. Germline lookup yields CDR1 SGHVS and CDR2 FNYEAQ. The CDR3 has 15 residues. CDR3 residues: CASSLGASGRNEQFF. Here the CDR3 DNA reads TGTGCCAGCAGCTTAGGTGCTAGCGGGAGGAATGAGCAGTTCTTC.

This rearrangement joins TRBV7-6 to TRBJ2-2, with D perhaps TRBD1 (6 bases). CDR1 is SGHVS, CDR2 FNYEAQ, per germline. The ends were cut back, 1 base at V and 1 base at J, with 10 bases in the middle. The CDR3 runs to 16 residues. The CDR3 DNA reads as TGTGCCAGCAGCTTAGTTCGGACAGAGAACACCGGGGAGCTGTTTTTT. The encoded protein is CASSLVRTENTGELFF.

This clonotype has ten or more counts. The rearrangement uses TRBV20-1 and TRBJ1-2; D ambiguous. V was trimmed by 3 bases and J by 5 bases, leaving 10 bases between them. The CDR3 loop spans 12 amino acids. CDR1 and CDR2 from the germline V gene are DFQATT and SNEGSKA (reference sequence). DNA for the CDR3: TGCAGTGCTAGCTCCATGGAGTATGGCTACACCTTC. Protein sequence: CSASSMEYGYTF.

The V call is TRBV4-1, the J call TRBJ1-3, with D unclear. The germline gives CDR1 MGHRA, CDR2 YSYEKL. The V gene lost 2 bases and the J gene lost 2 bases, with 13 bases spanning the gap. The CDR3 is 16 residues long. CDR3 residues: CASSQRFLEPGNTIYF. CDR3 in DNA: TGCGCCAGCAGCCAACGATTCTTGGAGCCTGGAAACACCATATATTTT.

The rearrangement uses TRBV10-3 and TRBJ2-7; D perhaps matches TRBD1 (8 bases). Trimming took off 11 bases at V and 6 bases at J, with 17 bases between the two ends. Per germline, CDR1 ENHRY and CDR2 SYGVKD. This CDR3 comprises 12 residues. CDR3 coding DNA: TGTGCCGTTCTGACAGGGGAGGGCGAGCAGTACTTC. It codes for CAVLTGEGEQYF.